The T cell receptor (beta chain) described here comes from a study of blood T cell repertoires in COVID-19 (dated by TCRdb to about 2020). Regarding the study in general: Collaborator samples came from the United States, Italy and Spain and covered acute and convalescent phases of COVID-19. The material from the prospective study consisted of cDNA or gDNA derived from T cells, B-cell-depleted T cells, or PBMCs. Deeply sampled blood TCRbeta repertoires from subjects exposed to, actively infected with, or recovered from COVID-19 were included in the dataset. The repertoires were released in a freely available public database intended as a resource for research on the immune response to SARS-CoV-2. The samples were drawn from two sources: the first 160 participants of the ongoing ImmuneRACE study, and fewer than 1,500 subjects contributed by 6 global collaborators. The sample metadata nearly always contained a de-identified subject ID, COVID-19 status, age in years and sex. Where available, HLA class I and class II types were obtained from metadata supplied by the sample provider rather than from assay-based typing.

Samples from volunteer blood donors who had recovered from COVID-19 were contributed by a second Seattle source. Collaborating institutions collected whole blood in K2EDTA tubes following their own protocols. Collaborator samples were shipped for TCRbeta analysis as frozen whole blood, isolated PBMCs, or DNA extracted from either sample type. This clone was picked up one time. Its antigen remains unidentified. Base-call qualities are not available, and no considerably larger clone is one nucleotide away. A distance of 23 bases separates the germline ends of V and J, which lose 6 bases and 6 bases respectively. Per the germline V gene (reference sequence), LNHDA is the CDR1 and SQIVND is the CDR2. Inclusive of the bounding cysteine and phenylalanine, the CDR3 is 16 residues long. The entry retains the CDR3 DNA only, 48 bases that are in frame from base 1. Study-wide conclusions, independent of this receptor: The amount of clinical and demographic metadata varied by source and participant and was provided uncurated.

The immunoSEQ Assay, a bias-controlled multiplex PCR, was used to amplify TCRbeta CDR3 regions from genomic DNA. The source study handled its data this way. Within the assay, amplification of reference gene primers was used to estimate how many nucleated cells each sample contained. To quantify the absolute abundance of each unique TCRbeta CDR3 rearrangement, sequence reads were collapsed and filtered. For each sample, productive Simpson clonality was calculated by taking the square root of Simpson's diversity index across productive rearrangements. In TCRdb, the immuneACCESS table is reduced to in-frame sequences with V and J assigned. These tables do not hold every clone; where another copy was compared, an unresolved V gene accounts for under half, and the others remain unexplained. That table furnishes V, J and clone size, whereas the DNA furnished D and trimming. A total of some 100,000 clones appear in this sample, less than 90% of them only once. The top ten clonotypes cover around 8% of the sample.

The source material was peripheral blood. The rearrangement combines TRBV19 with TRBJ1-1, with TRBD1 perhaps the D gene, on 6 matching bases. This TCR was recovered from a man aged 70-80 years who had recovered from COVID-19. The CDR3 loop reads CASRTGSSSLVAEAFF. The nucleotide sequence is TGTGCCAGTAGAACAGGGAGTTCTAGCTTGGTGGCTGAAGCTTTCTTT.